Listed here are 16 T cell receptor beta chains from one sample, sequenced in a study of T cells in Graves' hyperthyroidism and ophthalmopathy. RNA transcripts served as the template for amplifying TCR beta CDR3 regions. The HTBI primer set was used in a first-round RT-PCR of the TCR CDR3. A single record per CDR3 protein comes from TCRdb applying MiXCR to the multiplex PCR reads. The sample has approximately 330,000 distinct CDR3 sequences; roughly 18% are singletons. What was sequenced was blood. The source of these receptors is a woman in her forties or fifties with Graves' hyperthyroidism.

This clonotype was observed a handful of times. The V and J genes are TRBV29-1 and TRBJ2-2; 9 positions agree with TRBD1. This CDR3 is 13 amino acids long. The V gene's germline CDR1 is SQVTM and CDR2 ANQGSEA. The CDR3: CAWGTGRGGELFF. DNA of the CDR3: TGCGCATGGGGGACAGGGAGAGGCGGGGAGCTGTTTTTT.

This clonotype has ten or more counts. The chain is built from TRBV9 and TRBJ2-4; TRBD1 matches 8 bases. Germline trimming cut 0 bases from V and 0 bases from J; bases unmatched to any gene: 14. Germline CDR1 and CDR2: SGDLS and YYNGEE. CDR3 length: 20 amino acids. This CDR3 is CASSVADGTGFAGAKNIQYF. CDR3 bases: TGTGCCAGCAGCGTAGCTGACGGGACAGGTTTTGCGGGAGCCAAAAACATTCAGTACTTC.

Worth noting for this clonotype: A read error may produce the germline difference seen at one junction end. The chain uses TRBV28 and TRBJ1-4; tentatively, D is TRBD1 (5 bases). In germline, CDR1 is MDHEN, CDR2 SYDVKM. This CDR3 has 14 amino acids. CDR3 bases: TGTGCCAGCAGTTTACAGGGAACCAATGAAGAACTGTTTTTT. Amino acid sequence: CASSLQGTNEELFF.

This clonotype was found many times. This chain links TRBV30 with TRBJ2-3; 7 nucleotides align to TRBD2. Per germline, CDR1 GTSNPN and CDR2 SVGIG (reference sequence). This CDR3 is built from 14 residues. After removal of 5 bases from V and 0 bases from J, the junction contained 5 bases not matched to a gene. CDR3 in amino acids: CAWGIGGSTDTQYF. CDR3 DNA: TGTGCCTGGGGGATCGGGGGGAGCACAGATACGCAGTATTTT.

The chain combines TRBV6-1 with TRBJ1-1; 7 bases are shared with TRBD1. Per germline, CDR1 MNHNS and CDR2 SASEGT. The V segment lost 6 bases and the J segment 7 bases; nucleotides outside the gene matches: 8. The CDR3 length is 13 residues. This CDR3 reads CASSEGQTDEAFF. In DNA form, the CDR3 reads TGTGCCAGCAGCGAGGGACAGACAGATGAAGCTTTCTTT.

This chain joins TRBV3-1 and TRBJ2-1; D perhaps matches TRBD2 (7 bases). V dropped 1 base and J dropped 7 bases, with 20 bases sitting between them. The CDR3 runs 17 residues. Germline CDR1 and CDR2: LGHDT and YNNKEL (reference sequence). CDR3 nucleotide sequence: TGTGCCAGCAGCCAAGGGTTAGGGGGAGGGCTGGGGAATGAGCAGTTCTTC. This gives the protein CASSQGLGGGLGNEQFF.

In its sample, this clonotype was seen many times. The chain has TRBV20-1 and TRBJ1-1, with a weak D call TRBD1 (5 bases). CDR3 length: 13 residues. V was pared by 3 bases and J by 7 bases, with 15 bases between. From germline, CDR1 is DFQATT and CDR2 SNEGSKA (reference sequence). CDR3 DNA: TGCAGTGCTAGGGGCTTAAGGGGCAGTGAAGCTTTCTTT. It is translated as CSARGLRGSEAFF.

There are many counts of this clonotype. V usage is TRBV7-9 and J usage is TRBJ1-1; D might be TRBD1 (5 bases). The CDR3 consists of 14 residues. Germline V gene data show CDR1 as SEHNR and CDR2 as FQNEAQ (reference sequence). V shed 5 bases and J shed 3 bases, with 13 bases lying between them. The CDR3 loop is CASSGRGGDTEAFF. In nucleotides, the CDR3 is TGTGCCAGCAGCGGCCGCGGGGGTGACACTGAAGCTTTCTTT.

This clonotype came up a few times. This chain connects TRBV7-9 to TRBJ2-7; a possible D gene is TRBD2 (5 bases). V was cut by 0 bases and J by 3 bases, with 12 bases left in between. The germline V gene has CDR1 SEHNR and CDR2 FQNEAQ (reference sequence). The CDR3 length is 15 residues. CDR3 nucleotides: TGTGCCAGCAGCTTAGCCGGGGTCCCAAACTACGAGCAGTACTTC. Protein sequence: CASSLAGVPNYEQYF.

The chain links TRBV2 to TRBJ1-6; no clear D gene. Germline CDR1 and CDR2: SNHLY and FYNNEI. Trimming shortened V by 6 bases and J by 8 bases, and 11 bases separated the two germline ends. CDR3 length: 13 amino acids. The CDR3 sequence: CASSDGMDSPLHF. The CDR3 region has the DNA TGTGCCAGCAGCGACGGTATGGATTCACCCCTCCACTTT.

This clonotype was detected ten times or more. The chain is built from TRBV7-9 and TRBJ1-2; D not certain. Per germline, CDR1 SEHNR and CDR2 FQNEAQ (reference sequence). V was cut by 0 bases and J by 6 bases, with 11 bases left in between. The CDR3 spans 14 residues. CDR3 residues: CASSLAGSSDGYTF. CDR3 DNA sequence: TGTGCCAGCAGCTTAGCGGGCAGCTCTGATGGCTACACCTTC.

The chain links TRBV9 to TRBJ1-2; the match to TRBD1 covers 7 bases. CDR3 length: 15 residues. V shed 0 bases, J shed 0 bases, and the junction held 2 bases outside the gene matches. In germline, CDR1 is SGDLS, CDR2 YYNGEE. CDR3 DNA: TGTGCCAGCAGCGTAGCAGGGGGAGCTAACTATGGCTACACCTTC. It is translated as CASSVAGGANYGYTF.

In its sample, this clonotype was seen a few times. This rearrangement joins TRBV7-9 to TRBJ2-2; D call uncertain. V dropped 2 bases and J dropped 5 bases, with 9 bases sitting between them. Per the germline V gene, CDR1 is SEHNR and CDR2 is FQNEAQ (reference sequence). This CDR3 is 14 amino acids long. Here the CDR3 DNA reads TGTGCCAGCAGCTTAATTGGGGATACCGGGGAGCTGTTTTTT. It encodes CASSLIGDTGELFF.

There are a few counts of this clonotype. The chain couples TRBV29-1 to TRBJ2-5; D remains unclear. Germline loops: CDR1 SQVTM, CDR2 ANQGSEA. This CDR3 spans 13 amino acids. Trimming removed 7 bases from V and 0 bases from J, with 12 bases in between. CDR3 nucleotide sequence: TGCAGCGCCGTTACTGTTTACCAAGAGACCCAGTACTTC. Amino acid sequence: CSAVTVYQETQYF.

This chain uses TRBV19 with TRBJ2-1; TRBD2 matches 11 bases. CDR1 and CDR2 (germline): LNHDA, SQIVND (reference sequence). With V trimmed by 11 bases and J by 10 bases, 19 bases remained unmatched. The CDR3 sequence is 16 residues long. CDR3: CAAGGSGGARLEEQFF. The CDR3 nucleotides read TGTGCCGCAGGGGGTAGCGGGGGGGCTAGGTTGGAAGAGCAGTTCTTC.

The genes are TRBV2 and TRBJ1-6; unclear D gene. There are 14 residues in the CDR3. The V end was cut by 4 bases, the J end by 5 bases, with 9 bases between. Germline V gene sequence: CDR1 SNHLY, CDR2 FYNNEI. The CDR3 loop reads CASSGEQHNSPLHF. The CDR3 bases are TGTGCCAGCAGTGGGGAACAGCATAATTCACCCCTCCACTTT.